This T cell receptor (beta chain) was observed in a study of blood T cell repertoires in COVID-19. This table comes from immunoSEQ multiplex PCR, and its TCRdb copy is limited to in-frame clones, with some not included. Of 150,000 to 190,000 clones listed, about 81% are singletons. This CDR3 comprises 12 residues. Germline CDR1 is SGDLS and CDR2 is YYNGEE. Trimming stripped 3 bases from V and 8 bases from J, with 11 bases between. Sequencing was carried out using PBMCs or T cells enriched from blood (not recorded which). This chain uses TRBV9 with TRBJ1-2, with a weak D call TRBD1 (5 bases). The sequence derives from a man in his fifties who had recovered from COVID-19. CDR3 region: CASSAGALGYTF. CDR3 nucleotides: TGTGCCAGCAGCGCTGGGGCCTTGGGCTACACCTTC.